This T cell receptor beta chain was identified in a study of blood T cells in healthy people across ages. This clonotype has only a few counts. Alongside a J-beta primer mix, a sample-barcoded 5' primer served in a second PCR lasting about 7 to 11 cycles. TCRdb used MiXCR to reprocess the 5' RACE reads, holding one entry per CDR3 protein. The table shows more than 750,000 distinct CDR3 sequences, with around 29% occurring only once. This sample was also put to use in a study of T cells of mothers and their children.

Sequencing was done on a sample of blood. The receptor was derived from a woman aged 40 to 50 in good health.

The CDR3 is CASSLSPGQQETQYF. In DNA, the CDR3 is TGCGCCAGCAGCCTCTCACCGGGACAGCAAGAGACCCAGTACTTC. The chain links TRBV5-1 to TRBJ2-5; TRBD1 matches at 7 bases. This CDR3 is 15 amino acids long. CDR1 SGHRS and CDR2 YFSETQ come from the germline V gene. Trimming removed 4 bases from V and 2 bases from J; junction bases left unmatched: 8. Filled out from reference TRBV5-1 and TRBJ2-5, the complete variable domain reads KAGVTQTPRYLIKTRGQQVTLSCSPISGHRSVSWYQQTPGQGLQFLFEYFSETQRNKGNFPGRFSGRQFSNSRSEMNVSTLELGDSALYLCASSLSPGQQETQYFGPGTRLLVL.